Below, one T cell receptor beta chain is given with its context. Compared with germline, one end of the junction differs, possibly owing to a read error. The data were taken from a study of breast tumors, draining lymph nodes, adjacent tissues. TCRdb itself ran the multiplex PCR reads through MiXCR, one entry per CDR3 protein. In the table there are some 85,000 distinct CDR3 sequences, roughly 28% of which are singletons. Samples came from axillary lymph nodes draining the breast cancer. Sequenced input: axillary lymph node tissue. The TCR originated in a female donor with breast cancer. Some clones in this sample may be carry-over from other donors' samples.

The CDR3 DNA is TGTGCCAGCAGTCACTCGAGGGTCACCGGGGAGCTGTTTTTT. This sequence encodes CASSHSRVTGELFF. V and J are TRBV6-2 or TRBV6-3 and TRBJ2-2, with D possibly being TRBD2 (5 bases). This CDR3 has 14 amino acids. CDR1 and CDR2 from the germline V gene are MNHEY and SVGEGT.